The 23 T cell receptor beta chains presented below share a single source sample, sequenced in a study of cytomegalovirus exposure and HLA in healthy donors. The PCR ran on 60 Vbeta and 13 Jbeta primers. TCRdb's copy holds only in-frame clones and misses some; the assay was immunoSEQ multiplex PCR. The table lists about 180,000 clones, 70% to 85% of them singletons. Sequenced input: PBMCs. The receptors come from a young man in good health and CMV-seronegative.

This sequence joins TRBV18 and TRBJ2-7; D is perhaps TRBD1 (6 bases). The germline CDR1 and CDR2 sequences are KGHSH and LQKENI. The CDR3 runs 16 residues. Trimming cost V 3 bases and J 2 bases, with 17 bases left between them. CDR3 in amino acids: CASSPTGGVLTYEQYF. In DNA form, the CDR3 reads TGTGCCAGCTCACCGACAGGTGGTGTCCTAACCTACGAGCAGTACTTC.

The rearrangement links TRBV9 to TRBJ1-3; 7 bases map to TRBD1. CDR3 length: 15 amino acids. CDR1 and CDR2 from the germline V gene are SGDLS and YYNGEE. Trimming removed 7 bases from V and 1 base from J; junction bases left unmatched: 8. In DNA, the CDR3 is TGTGCCAGCGGTGGGACAGTTTTATCTGGAAACACCATATATTTT. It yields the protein CASGGTVLSGNTIYF.

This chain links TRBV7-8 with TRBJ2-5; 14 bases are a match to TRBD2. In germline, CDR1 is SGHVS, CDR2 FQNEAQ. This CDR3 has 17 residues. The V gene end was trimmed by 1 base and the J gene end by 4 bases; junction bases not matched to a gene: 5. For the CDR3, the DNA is TGTGCCAGCAGCTTAGAGTTGGGACTAGCGGGAGCAGAGACCCAGTACTTC. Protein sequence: CASSLELGLAGAETQYF. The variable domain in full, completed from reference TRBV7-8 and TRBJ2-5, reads GAGVSQSPRYKVAKRGQDVALRCDPISGHVSLFWYQQALGQGPEFLTYFQNEAQLDKSGLPSDRFFAERPEGSVSTLKIQRTQQEDSAVYLCASSLELGLAGAETQYFGPGTRLLVL.

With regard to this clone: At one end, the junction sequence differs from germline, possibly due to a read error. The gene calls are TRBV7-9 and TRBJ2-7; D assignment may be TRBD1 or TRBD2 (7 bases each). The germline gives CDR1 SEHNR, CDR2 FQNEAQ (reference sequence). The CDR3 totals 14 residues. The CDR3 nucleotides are TGTTCCAGCAGCAGGGGGGGGGATTCCTACGAGCAGTACTTC. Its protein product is CSSSRGGDSYEQYF.

Here the CDR3 reads CASSLGGQAYEQYF. CDR3 bases: TGTGCCAGCAGCTTGGGGGGACAGGCCTACGAGCAGTACTTC. The chain links TRBV5-6 to TRBJ2-7; 8 positions agree with TRBD1. CDR1 and CDR2 (germline): SGHDT, YYEEEE. This CDR3 is built from 14 residues. V was pared by 0 bases and J by 2 bases, with 1 base of the junction left unmatched. The full variable domain, completed using reference TRBV5-6 and TRBJ2-7, is DAGVTQSPTHLIKTRGQQVTLRCSPKSGHDTVSWYQQALGQGPQFIFQYYEEEERQRGNFPDRFSGHQFPNYSSELNVNALLLGDSALYLCASSLGGQAYEQYFGPGTRLTVT.

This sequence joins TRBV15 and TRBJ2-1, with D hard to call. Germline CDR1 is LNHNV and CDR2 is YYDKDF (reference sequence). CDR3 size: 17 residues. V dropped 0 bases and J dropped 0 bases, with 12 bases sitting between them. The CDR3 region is CATSRDSGASSYNEQFF. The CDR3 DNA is TGTGCCACCAGCAGAGATAGTGGCGCTAGCTCCTACAATGAGCAGTTCTTC.

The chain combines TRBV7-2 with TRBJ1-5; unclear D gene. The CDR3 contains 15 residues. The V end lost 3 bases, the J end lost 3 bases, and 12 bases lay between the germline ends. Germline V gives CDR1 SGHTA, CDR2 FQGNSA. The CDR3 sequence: CASSLRYGDNQPQHF. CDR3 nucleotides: TGTGCCAGCAGCTTGCGGTACGGGGACAATCAGCCCCAGCATTTT.

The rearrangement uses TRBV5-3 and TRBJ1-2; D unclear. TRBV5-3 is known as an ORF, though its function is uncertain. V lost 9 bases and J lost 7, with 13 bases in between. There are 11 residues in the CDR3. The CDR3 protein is CAKPLSGGYTF. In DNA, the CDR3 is TGTGCCAAGCCCCTTTCGGGTGGCTACACCTTC.

CDR3 in DNA: TGTGCCAGCAGCGTAGCGGGTAGTCCCGGAAACGAGCAGTACTTC. It yields the protein CASSVAGSPGNEQYF. The chain carries TRBV9 and TRBJ2-7; D is undetermined. The CDR3 length is 15 residues. CDR1 and CDR2 (germline): SGDLS, YYNGEE. Trimming shortened V by 0 bases and J by 5 bases, and 15 bases separated the two germline ends.

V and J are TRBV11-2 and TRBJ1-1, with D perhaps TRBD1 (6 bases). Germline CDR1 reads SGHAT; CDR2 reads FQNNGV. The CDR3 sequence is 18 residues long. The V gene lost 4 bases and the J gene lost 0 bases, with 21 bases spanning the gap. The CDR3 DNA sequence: TGTGCCAGCAGCTCCATTCAGCAGGGGAGTCCCTTGAACACTGAAGCTTTCTTT. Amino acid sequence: CASSSIQQGSPLNTEAFF.

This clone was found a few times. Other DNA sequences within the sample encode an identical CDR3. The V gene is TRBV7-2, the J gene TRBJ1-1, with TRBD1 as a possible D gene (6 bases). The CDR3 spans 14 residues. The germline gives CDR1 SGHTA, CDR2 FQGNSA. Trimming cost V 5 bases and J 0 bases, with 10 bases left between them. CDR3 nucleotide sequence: TGTGCCAGCAGCCCCTGGGGGCTGAACACTGAAGCTTTCTTT. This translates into CASSPWGLNTEAFF.

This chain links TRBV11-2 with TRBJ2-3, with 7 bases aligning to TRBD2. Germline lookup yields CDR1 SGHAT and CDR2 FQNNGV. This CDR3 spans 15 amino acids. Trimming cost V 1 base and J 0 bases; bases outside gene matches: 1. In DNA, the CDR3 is TGTGCCAGCAGCTTAGGAGCGGGGAGCACAGATACGCAGTATTTT. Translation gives CASSLGAGSTDTQYF.

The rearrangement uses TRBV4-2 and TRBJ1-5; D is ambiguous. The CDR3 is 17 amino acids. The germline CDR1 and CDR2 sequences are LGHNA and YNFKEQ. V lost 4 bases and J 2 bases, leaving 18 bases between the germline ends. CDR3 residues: CASSRNRRVWGNQPQHF. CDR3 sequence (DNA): TGTGCCAGCAGCCGCAACCGGCGGGTCTGGGGCAATCAGCCCCAGCATTTT.

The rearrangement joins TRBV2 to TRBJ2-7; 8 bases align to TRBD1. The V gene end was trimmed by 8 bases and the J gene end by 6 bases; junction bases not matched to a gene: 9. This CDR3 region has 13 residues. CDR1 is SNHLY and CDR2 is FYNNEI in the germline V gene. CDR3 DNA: TGTGCCAGCGGATCCGGGACAGGACGCGAGCAGTACTTC. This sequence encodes CASGSGTGREQYF.

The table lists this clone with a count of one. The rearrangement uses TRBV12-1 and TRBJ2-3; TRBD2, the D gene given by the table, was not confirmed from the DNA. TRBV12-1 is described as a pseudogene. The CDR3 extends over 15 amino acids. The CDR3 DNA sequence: TGTGCCAGCAGCTTTTCGGAGACCAGCACAGATACGCAGTATTTT. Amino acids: CASSFSETSTDTQYF.

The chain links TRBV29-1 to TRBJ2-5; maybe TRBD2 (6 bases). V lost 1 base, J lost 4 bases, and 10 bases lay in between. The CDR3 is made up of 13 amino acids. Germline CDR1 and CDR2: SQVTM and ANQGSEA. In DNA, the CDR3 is TGCAGCGTTGAAGGACTAGTCCGAGAGACCCAGTACTTC. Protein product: CSVEGLVRETQYF.

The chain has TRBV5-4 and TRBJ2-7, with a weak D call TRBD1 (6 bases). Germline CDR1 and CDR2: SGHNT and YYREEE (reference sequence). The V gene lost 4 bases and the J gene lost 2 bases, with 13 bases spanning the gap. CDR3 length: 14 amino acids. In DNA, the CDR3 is TGTGCCAGCAGCCCCGACAGGTCCGCCTACGAGCAGTACTTC. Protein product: CASSPDRSAYEQYF.

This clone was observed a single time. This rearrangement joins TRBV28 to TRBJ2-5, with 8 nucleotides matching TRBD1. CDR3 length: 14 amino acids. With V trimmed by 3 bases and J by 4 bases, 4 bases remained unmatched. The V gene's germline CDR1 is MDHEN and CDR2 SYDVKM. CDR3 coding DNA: TGTGCCAGCAGTTTCCAGGGGGCGGGAGAGACCCAGTACTTC. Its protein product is CASSFQGAGETQYF.

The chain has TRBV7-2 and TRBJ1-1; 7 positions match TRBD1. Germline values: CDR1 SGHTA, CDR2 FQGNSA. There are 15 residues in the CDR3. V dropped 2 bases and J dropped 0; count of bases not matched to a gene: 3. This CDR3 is CASSLRQGLNTEAFF. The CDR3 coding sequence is TGTGCCAGCAGCTTACGACAGGGCTTGAACACTGAAGCTTTCTTT.

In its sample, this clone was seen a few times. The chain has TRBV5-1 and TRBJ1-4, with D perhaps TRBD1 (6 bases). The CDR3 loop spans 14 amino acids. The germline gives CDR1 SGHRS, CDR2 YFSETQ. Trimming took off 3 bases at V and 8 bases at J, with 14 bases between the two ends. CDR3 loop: CASSSQGLREKLFF. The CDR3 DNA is TGCGCCAGCAGCTCACAGGGTTTACGGGAAAAACTGTTTTTT. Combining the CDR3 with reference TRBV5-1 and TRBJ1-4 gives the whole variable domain KAGVTQTPRYLIKTRGQQVTLSCSPISGHRSVSWYQQTPGQGLQFLFEYFSETQRNKGNFPGRFSGRQFSNSRSEMNVSTLELGDSALYLCASSSQGLREKLFFGSGTQLSVL.

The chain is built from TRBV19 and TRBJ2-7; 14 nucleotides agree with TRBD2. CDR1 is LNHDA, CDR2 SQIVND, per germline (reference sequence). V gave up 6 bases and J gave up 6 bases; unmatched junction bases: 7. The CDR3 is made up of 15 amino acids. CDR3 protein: CASSVGLAGGGEQYF. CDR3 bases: TGTGCCAGTAGCGTAGGACTAGCGGGAGGTGGCGAGCAGTACTTC.

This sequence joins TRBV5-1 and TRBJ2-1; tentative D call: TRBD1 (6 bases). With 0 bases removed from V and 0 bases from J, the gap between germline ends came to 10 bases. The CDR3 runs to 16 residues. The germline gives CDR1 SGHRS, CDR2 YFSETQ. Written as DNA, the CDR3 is TGCGCCAGCAGCTTGGGCACAGGGTTCTCCTACAATGAGCAGTTCTTC. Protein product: CASSLGTGFSYNEQFF.

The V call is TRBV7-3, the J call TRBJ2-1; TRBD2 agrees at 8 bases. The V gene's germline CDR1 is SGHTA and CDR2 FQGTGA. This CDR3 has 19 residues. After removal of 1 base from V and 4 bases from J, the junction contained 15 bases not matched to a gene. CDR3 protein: CASSLNLGEGGRTYNEQFF. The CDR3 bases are TGTGCCAGCAGCTTAAACCTAGGGGAGGGCGGGAGGACGTACAATGAGCAGTTCTTC.